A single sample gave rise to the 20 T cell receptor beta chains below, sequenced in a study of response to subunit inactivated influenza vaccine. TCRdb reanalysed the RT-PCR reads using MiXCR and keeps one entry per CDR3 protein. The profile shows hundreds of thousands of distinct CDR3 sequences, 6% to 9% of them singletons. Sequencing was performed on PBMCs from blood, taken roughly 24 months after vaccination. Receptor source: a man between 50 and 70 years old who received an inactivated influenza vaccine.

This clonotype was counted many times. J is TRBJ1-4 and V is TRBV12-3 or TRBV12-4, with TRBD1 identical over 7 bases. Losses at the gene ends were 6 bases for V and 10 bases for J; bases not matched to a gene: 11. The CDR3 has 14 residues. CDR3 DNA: TGTGCCAGCAGCCCCGGGACAGTTGACGGAAAACTGTTTTTT. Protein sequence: CASSPGTVDGKLFF.

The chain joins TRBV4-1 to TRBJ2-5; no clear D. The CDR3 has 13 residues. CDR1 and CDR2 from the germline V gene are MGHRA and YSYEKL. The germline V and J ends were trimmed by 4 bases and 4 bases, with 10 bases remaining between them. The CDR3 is CASSPFHGETQYF. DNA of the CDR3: TGCGCCAGCAGCCCGTTCCACGGAGAGACCCAGTACTTC.

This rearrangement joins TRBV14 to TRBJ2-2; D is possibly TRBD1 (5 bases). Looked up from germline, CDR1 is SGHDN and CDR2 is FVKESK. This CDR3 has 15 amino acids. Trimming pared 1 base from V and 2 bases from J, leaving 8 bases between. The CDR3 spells CASSQVDSNTGELFF. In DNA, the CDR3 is TGTGCCAGCAGCCAAGTCGACAGCAACACCGGGGAGCTGTTTTTT.

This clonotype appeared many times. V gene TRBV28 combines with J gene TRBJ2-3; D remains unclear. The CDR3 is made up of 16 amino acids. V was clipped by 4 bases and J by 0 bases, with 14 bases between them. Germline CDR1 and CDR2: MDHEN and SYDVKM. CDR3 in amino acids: CASSSFFMSSTDTQYF. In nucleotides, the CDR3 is TGTGCCAGCAGTTCCTTTTTTATGTCCAGCACAGATACGCAGTATTTT.

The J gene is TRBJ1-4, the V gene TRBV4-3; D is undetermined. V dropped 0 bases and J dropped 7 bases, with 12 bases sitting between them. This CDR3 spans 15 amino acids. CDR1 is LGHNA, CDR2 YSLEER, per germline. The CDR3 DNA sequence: TGCGCCAGCAGCCAAGAAGGTTTGGGAAGTGAAAAACTGTTTTTT. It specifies CASSQEGLGSEKLFF.

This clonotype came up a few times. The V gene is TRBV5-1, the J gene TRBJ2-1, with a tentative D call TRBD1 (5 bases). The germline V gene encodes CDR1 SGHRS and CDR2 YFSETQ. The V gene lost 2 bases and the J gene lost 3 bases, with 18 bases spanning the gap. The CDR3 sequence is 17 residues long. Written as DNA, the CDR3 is TGCGCCAGCAGCTTCATTCCCCAGGGTAGGCTCTACAATGAGCAGTTCTTC. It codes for CASSFIPQGRLYNEQFF.

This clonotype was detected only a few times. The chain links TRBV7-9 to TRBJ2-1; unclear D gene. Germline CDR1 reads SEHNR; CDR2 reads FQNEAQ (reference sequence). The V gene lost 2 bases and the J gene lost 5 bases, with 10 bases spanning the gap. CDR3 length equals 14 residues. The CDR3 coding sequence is TGTGCCAGCAGCTTACACCGCTTAGACAATGAGCAGTTCTTC. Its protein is CASSLHRLDNEQFF.

The CDR3 is CATSPTPGVQRTNVLTF. The CDR3 region has the DNA TGTGCCACCAGCCCTACCCCCGGGGTTCAAAGGACCAACGTCCTGACTTTC. The chain is built from TRBV15 and TRBJ2-6, with D tentatively TRBD2 (5 bases). CDR3 length equals 17 residues. CDR1 is LNHNV, CDR2 YYDKDF, per germline (reference sequence). The V gene lost 5 bases and the J gene lost 8 bases, with 22 bases spanning the gap.

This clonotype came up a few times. CDR3 in DNA: TGTGCCATCAGGACTAGCGGGGTAACAGATACGCAGTATTTT. It translates to CAIRTSGVTDTQYF. The V gene is TRBV10-3, the J gene TRBJ2-3, with TRBD2 identical over 11 bases. V lost 6 bases to trimming and J lost 3 bases; unmatched junction nucleotides: 2. From germline, CDR1 is ENHRY and CDR2 SYGVKD. CDR3 length equals 14 residues.

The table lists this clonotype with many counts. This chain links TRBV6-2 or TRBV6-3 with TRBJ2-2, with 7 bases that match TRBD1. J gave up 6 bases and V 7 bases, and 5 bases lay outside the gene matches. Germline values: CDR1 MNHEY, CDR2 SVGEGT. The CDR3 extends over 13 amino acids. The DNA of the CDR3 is TGTGCCAGCAAACCAACAGGGGCCGGGGAGCTGTTTTTT. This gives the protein CASKPTGAGELFF.

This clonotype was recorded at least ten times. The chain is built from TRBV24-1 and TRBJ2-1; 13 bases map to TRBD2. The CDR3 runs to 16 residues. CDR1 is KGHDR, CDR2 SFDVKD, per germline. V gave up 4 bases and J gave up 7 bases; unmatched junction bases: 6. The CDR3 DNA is TGTGCCACCAGTGACCCCGGGACTAGCGGGATAAATGAGCAGTTCTTC. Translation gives CATSDPGTSGINEQFF.

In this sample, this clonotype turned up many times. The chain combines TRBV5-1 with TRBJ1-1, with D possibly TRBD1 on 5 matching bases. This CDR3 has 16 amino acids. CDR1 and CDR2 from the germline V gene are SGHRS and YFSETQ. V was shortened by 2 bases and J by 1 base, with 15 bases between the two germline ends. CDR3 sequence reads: CASSFGDGTPNTEAFF. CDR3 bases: TGCGCCAGCAGCTTTGGGGACGGGACTCCGAACACTGAAGCTTTCTTT.

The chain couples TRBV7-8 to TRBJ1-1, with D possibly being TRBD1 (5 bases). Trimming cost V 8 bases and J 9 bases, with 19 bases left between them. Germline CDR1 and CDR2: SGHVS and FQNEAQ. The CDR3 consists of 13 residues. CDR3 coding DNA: TGTGCCAGCCGAACAGGCCAGGACACCAAAGCTTTCTTT. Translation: CASRTGQDTKAFF.

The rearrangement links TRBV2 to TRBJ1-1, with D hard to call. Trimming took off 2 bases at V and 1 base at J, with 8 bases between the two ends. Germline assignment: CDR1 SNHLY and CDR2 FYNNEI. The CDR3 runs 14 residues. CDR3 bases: TGTGCCAGCAGTGAATTTAGCGGGAACACTGAAGCTTTCTTT. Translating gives CASSEFSGNTEAFF.

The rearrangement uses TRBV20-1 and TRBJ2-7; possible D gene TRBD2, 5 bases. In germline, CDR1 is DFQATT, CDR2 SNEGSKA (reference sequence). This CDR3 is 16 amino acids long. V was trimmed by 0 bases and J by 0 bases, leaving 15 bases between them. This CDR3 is CSARDSVWWGSYEQYF. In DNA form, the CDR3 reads TGCAGTGCTAGAGATAGCGTTTGGTGGGGCTCCTACGAGCAGTACTTC.

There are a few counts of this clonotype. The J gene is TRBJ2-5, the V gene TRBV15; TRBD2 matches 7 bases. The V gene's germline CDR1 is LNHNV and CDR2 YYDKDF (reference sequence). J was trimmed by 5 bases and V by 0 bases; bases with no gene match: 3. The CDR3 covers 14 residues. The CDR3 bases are TGTGCCACCAGCAGAGATGGGGGAGGGGAGACCCAGTACTTC. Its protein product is CATSRDGGGETQYF.

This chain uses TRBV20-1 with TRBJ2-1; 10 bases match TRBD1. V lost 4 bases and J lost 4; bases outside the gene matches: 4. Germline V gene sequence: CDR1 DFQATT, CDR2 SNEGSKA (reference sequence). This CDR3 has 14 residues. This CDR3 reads CSAIGTGVYNEQFF. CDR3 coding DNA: TGCAGTGCTATCGGGACAGGGGTTTACAATGAGCAGTTCTTC.

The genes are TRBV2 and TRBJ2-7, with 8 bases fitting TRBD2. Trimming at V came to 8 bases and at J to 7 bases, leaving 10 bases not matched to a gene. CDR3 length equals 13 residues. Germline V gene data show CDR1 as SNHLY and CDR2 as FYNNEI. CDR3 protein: CASHGLASWEQYF. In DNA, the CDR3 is TGTGCCAGCCATGGACTAGCTTCGTGGGAGCAGTACTTC.

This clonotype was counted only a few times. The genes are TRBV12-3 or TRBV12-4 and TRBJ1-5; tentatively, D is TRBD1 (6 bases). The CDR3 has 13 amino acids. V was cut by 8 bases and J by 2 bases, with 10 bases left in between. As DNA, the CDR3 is TGTGCCAGCGCAAGGGGGGGCAATCAGCCCCAGCATTTT. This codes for CASARGGNQPQHF.

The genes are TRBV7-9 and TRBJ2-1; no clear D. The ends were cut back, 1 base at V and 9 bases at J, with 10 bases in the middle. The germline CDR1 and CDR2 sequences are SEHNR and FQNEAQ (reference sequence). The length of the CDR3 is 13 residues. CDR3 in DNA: TGTGCCAGCAGCTTAGTAGAGGTTGGTGAGCAGTTCTTC. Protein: CASSLVEVGEQFF. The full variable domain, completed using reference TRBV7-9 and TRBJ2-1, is DTGVSQNPRHKITKRGQNVTFRCDPISEHNRLYWYRQTLGQGPEFLTYFQNEAQLEKSRLLSDRFSAERPKGSFSTLEIQRTEQGDSAMYLCASSLVEVGEQFFGPGTRLTVL.